These T cell receptor beta chains were read from a single sample in a study of CD8 T cells in Susac syndrome. TCRdb reanalysed the immunoSEQ multiplex PCR reads using MiXCR and keeps one entry per CDR3 protein. This sample carries 80,000 or so distinct CDR3 sequences, around 94% of them seen once, and the ten largest clones take 0.4% to 0.55%. The material sequenced was CD8+ T cells from PBMCs. The receptor set was obtained from a human donor with Susac syndrome. Both conserved end residues are part of each CDR3. Each record gives: clone size, V gene, J gene, D gene, CDR3 DNA, CDR3 protein. A D gene is named only where the DNA matches it firmly. A row's size may be missing; if present it is once, few, many or a size class.

size: once; V: TRBV3-1; J: TRBJ2-2; D: NA; DNA: TGTGCCAGCAGCCAAGGGGTGGAGAACACCGGGGAGCTGTTTTTT; CDR3: CASSQGVENTGELFF
size: NA; V: TRBV2; J: TRBJ2-1; D: TRBD2; DNA: TGTGCCAGCAGTGAAATAGCGGGTCGCAGCTCCTACAATGAGCAGTTCTTC; CDR3: CASSEIAGRSSYNEQFF
size: once; V: TRBV21-1; J: TRBJ2-1; D: NA; DNA: TGTGCCAGCAGCAAATGTGCGCGAGGGGTGAACAATGAGCAGTTCTTC; CDR3: CASSKCARGVNNEQFF
size: NA; V: TRBV20-1; J: TRBJ1-6; D: NA; DNA: TGCAGTGCTAGATCCTCCCCAGGGAATTCACCCCTCCACTTT; CDR3: CSARSSPGNSPLHF
size: NA; V: TRBV2; J: TRBJ1-5; D: NA; DNA: TGTGCCAGCATGGAAGGACCTAGCAATCAGCCCCAGCATTTT; CDR3: CASMEGPSNQPQHF
size: NA; V: TRBV9; J: TRBJ1-1; D: NA; DNA: TGTGCCAGCAGCGTGAGGGGGAACACTGAAGCTTTCTTT; CDR3: CASSVRGNTEAFF
size: NA; V: TRBV7-3; J: TRBJ2-3; D: TRBD2; DNA: TGTGCCAGCAGCGAAGCCGGGACTAGCGGGGCCACAGATACGCAGTATTTT; CDR3: CASSEAGTSGATDTQYF
size: NA; V: TRBV7-9; J: TRBJ2-1; D: NA; DNA: TGTGCCAGCAGCTCACCGACCATAACCTCCTACAATGAGCAGTTCTTC; CDR3: CASSSPTITSYNEQFF
size: NA; V: TRBV27; J: TRBJ2-1; D: NA; DNA: TGTGCCAGCAGTTTCGGGGTAGAGCAGTTCTTC; CDR3: CASSFGVEQFF
size: NA; V: TRBV9; J: TRBJ2-7; D: NA; DNA: TGTGCCAGCAGCGTAGGAGGGACCCGCTCCTACGAGCAGTACTTC; CDR3: CASSVGGTRSYEQYF
size: NA; V: TRBV9; J: TRBJ1-1; D: NA; DNA: TGTGCCAGCAGCCCCGGGACCGATGAAGCTTTCTTT; CDR3: CASSPGTDEAFF
size: NA; V: TRBV7-8; J: TRBJ1-2; D: NA; DNA: TGTGCCAGCAGCTTAGGGGATAACTACACCTTC; CDR3: CASSLGDNYTF
size: NA; V: TRBV18; J: TRBJ2-7; D: NA; DNA: TGTGCCAGCTCACCCCCGGAGGGAGAGCAGTACTTC; CDR3: CASSPPEGEQYF
size: NA; V: TRBV3-1; J: TRBJ2-1; D: NA; DNA: TGTGCCAGCAGCCAAGATGTAACCGGGGGCAATGAGCAGTTCTTC; CDR3: CASSQDVTGGNEQFF
size: NA; V: TRBV20-1; J: TRBJ2-7; D: TRBD1; DNA: TGCAGTGCTAGAGACCGGGACAGTTTCTCCTACGAGCAGTACTTC; CDR3: CSARDRDSFSYEQYF
size: NA; V: TRBV12-3/TRBV12-4; J: TRBJ2-1; D: NA; DNA: TGTGCCAGCAGTTTACCCCCCAATGAGCAGTTCTTC; CDR3: CASSLPPNEQFF